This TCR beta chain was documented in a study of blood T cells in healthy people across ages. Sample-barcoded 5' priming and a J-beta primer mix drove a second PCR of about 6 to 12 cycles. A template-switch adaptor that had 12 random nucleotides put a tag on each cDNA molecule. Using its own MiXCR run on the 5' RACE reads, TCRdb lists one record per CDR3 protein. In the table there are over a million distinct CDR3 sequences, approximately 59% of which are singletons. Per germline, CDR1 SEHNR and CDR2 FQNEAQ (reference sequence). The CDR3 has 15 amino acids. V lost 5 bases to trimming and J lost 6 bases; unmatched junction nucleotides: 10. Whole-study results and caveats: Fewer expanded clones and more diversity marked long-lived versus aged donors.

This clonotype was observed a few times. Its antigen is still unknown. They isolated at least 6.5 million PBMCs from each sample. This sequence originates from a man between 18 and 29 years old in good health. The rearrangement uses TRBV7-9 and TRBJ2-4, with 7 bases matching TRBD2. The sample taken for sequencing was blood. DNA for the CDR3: TGTGCCAGCAGCCAGGCTGGGGGGGGAAGAAACATTCAGTACTTC. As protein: CASSQAGGGRNIQYF.